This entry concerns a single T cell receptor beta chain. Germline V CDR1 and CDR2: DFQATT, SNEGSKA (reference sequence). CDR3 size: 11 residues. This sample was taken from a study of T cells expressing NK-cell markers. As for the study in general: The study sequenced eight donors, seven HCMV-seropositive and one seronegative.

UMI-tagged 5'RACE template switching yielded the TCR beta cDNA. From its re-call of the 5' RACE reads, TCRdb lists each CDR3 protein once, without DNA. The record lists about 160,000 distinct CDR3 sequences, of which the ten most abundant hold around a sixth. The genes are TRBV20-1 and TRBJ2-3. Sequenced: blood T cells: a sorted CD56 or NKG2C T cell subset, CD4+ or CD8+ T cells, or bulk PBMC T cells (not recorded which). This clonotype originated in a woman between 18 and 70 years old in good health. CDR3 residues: CSASVTDTQYF.